This TCR beta chain emerged from a study of blood T cells in healthy people across ages. Through a sample-barcoded 5' primer and a J-beta primer mix, a second PCR was run for roughly 6 to 11 cycles. MiXCR, run by TCRdb on the 5' RACE reads, gives a single entry per CDR3 protein. This table holds approximately 830,000 distinct CDR3 sequences, under 80% found once. Germline CDR1 reads SGDLS; CDR2 reads YYNGEE. The CDR3 is 14 amino acids. Trimming removed 1 base from V and 4 bases from J; junction bases left unmatched: 2. The specimen sequenced was blood. This chain joins TRBV9 and TRBJ2-5; the match to TRBD1 covers 9 bases. This sequence originates from a man aged 25-45 years in good health. The CDR3 region is CASSVTGQGETQYF. CDR3 nucleotide sequence: TGTGCCAGCAGCGTAACGGGACAGGGAGAGACCCAGTACTTC.